The 17 T cell receptor beta chains reported below all come from one sample, sequenced in a study of blood T cells in healthy people across ages. Alongside a J-beta primer mix, a sample-barcoded 5' primer served in a second PCR lasting roughly 7 to 11 cycles. A single record per CDR3 protein comes from TCRdb applying MiXCR to the 5' RACE reads. The table shows 710,000 or so distinct CDR3 sequences, with about 34% occurring only once. Material for sequencing was blood. The receptor source for this set is an elderly woman in good health.

This clonotype was observed many times. The chain employs TRBV7-2 and TRBJ1-5; TRBD1 matches at 8 bases. This CDR3 spans 14 amino acids. Germline lookup yields CDR1 SGHTA and CDR2 FQGNSA. Trimming at V came to 6 bases and at J to 5 bases, leaving 6 bases not matched to a gene. The CDR3 protein is CASSSRQGYQPQHF. Here the CDR3 DNA reads TGTGCCAGCAGTTCGCGACAGGGGTATCAGCCCCAGCATTTT.

A remark on this clonotype: A single base separates this from a much larger clone, so it may be a read error. The chain recombines TRBV9 with TRBJ2-5, with D perhaps being TRBD1 or TRBD2 (5 bases each). The assigned J gene may be wrong: the sequence end matches TRBJ2-7 better. Germline CDR1 SGDLS, CDR2 YYNGEE. The CDR3 loop spans 15 amino acids. The CDR3 here is CASSVVGDGGYEQYF. CDR3 DNA: TGTGCCAGCAGCGTAGTCGGGGACGGCGGCTACGAGCAGTACTTC.

The chain has TRBV2 and TRBJ2-1; 10 bases are shared with TRBD2. CDR1 and CDR2 from the germline V gene are SNHLY and FYNNEI. J lost 9 bases, V lost 0 bases, and 8 bases had no gene match. The CDR3 loop spans 16 amino acids. The CDR3 loop reads CASSEAASGSGGEQFF. DNA for the CDR3: TGTGCCAGCAGTGAAGCCGCTAGCGGGAGCGGTGGTGAGCAGTTCTTC. Variable domain in full (rest from reference TRBV2 and TRBJ2-1): EPEVTQTPSHQVTQMGQEVILRCVPISNHLYFYWYRQILGQKVEFLVSFYNNEISEKSEIFDDQFSVERPDGSNFTLKIRSTKLEDSAMYFCASSEAASGSGGEQFFGPGTRLTVL.

The sample holds many counts of this clonotype. The chain carries TRBV9 and TRBJ2-1, with a tentative D call TRBD2 (5 bases). There are 15 residues in the CDR3. V was cut by 6 bases and J by 4 bases, with 17 bases left in between. The V gene's germline CDR1 is SGDLS and CDR2 YYNGEE. CDR3 sequence reads: CASTGREMSYNEQFF. Written as DNA, the CDR3 is TGTGCCAGCACCGGCCGGGAAATGAGTTACAATGAGCAGTTCTTC. The complete variable domain, with remaining parts taken from reference TRBV9 and TRBJ2-1, reads DSGVTQTPKHLITATGQRVTLRCSPRSGDLSVYWYQQSLDQGLQFLIQYYNGEERAKGNILERFSAQQFPDLHSELNLSSLELGDSALYFCASTGREMSYNEQFFGPGTRLTVL.

This clonotype was seen repeatedly, ten times or more. The genes are TRBV5-1 and TRBJ2-3; 8 positions agree with TRBD2. Germline V gene sequence: CDR1 SGHRS, CDR2 YFSETQ. The CDR3 spans 14 residues. J gave up 1 base and V 6 bases, and 4 bases lay outside the gene matches. CDR3 DNA sequence: TGCGCCAGCAACCCAGCGGGGGGCACAGATACGCAGTATTTT. It encodes CASNPAGGTDTQYF.

This clonotype was found a few times. This chain connects TRBV10-3 to TRBJ1-1; 10 bases match TRBD1. With V trimmed by 10 bases and J by 4 bases, 15 bases remained unmatched. CDR1 and CDR2 (germline): ENHRY, SYGVKD. The CDR3 length is 16 residues. The CDR3 reads CATMPGQGMVGTEAFF. For the CDR3, the DNA is TGTGCCACCATGCCGGGACAGGGGATGGTAGGCACTGAAGCTTTCTTT.

This clonotype has more than one count but fewer than ten. The chain recombines TRBV9 with TRBJ1-2; no firm D call. CDR3 length equals 15 residues. V lost 0 bases, J lost 0 bases, and 9 bases lay in between. The germline CDR1 and CDR2 sequences are SGDLS and YYNGEE. The CDR3 coding sequence is TGTGCCAGCAGCGTAGCGGCTCGTCCTAACTATGGCTACACCTTC. Protein product: CASSVAARPNYGYTF.

This clonotype was seen repeatedly, ten times or more. The CDR3 sequence: CAAEGLYGYTF. CDR3 nucleotides: TGTGCCGCCGAGGGACTCTATGGCTACACCTTC. The V and J genes are TRBV7-2 and TRBJ1-2, with D perhaps matching TRBD1 (5 bases). The V and J ends lost 11 bases and 4 bases respectively, with 11 bases between them. Germline V gene lookup returns CDR1 SGHTA and CDR2 FQGNSA. The CDR3 has 11 amino acids.

V usage is TRBV10-3 and J usage is TRBJ2-3; 8 positions match TRBD2. Germline-derived CDR1 and CDR2 are ENHRY and SYGVKD. V lost 10 bases to trimming and J lost 2 bases; unmatched junction nucleotides: 8. The CDR3 sequence is 14 residues long. This CDR3 reads CATSAGATTDTQYF. The DNA for the CDR3 is TGTGCCACCTCAGCGGGGGCCACCACAGATACGCAGTATTTT.

The sample holds many counts of this clonotype. V gene TRBV28 combines with J gene TRBJ2-3; D gene unclear. The germline gives CDR1 MDHEN, CDR2 SYDVKM. V was pared by 3 bases and J by 4 bases, with 8 bases between. The CDR3 runs to 13 residues. CDR3 amino acids: CASSLLSPDTQYF. The CDR3 bases are TGTGCCAGCAGTTTGCTATCTCCAGATACGCAGTATTTT.

The sample holds a few counts of this clonotype. This may be a read error, as it is one base from a much larger clone. This chain connects TRBV11-3 to TRBJ2-7, with 7 positions matching TRBD1. CDR3 size: 15 residues. V shed 0 bases and J 6 bases; nucleotides not matched to a gene: 8. CDR1 SGHNT and CDR2 YENEEA come from the germline V gene. DNA for the CDR3: TGTGCCAGCAGCTTAGATCGGTCCTACAGGGGCGAGCAGTACTTC. Protein: CASSLDRSYRGEQYF. Looking up the rest from reference TRBV11-3 and TRBJ2-7 gives the full variable domain: EAGVVQSPRYKIIEKKQPVAFWCNPISGHNTLYWYLQNLGQGPELLIRYENEEAVDDSQLPKDRFSAERLKGVDSTLKIQPAELGDSAVYLCASSLDRSYRGEQYFGPGTRLTVT.

This clonotype appeared many times. At one boundary the junction diverges from the germline segment, which might be a read error. The V call is TRBV6-5, the J call TRBJ2-1; 9 nucleotides align to TRBD2. This CDR3 has 18 residues. The germline CDR1 and CDR2 sequences are MNHEY and SVGAGI. CDR3 coding DNA: TGTGCCAGCAGTTACTCGAGGGGCCTAGCGGGGAGATACAGTGAGCAGTTCTTC. It is translated as CASSYSRGLAGRYSEQFF.

Comment on this clonotype: This may come from a read error, since a much larger clone is one base off. The chain is built from TRBV6-2 or TRBV6-3 and TRBJ2-1; 14 nucleotides match TRBD2. Per the germline V gene, CDR1 is MNHEY and CDR2 is SVGEGT. V lost 6 bases to trimming and J lost 9 bases; unmatched junction nucleotides: 1. The CDR3 is 13 amino acids. In nucleotides, the CDR3 is TGTGCCAGCAGGGGGACTAGCGGGGGTGAGCAGTTCTTC. Translated: CASRGTSGGEQFF.

This clonotype was counted at least ten times. V usage is TRBV20-1 and J usage is TRBJ2-1; TRBD2 aligns across 9 bases. This CDR3 contains 15 residues. CDR1 and CDR2 from the germline V gene are DFQATT and SNEGSKA (reference sequence). V shed 5 bases and J 2 bases; nucleotides not matched to a gene: 7. In DNA, the CDR3 is TGCAGTGCTGGCCCGACTAGCGGTCCCTACAATGAGCAGTTCTTC. Translated, it gives CSAGPTSGPYNEQFF.

This clonotype has more than one count but fewer than ten. The J gene is TRBJ2-3, the V gene TRBV28; 11 bases fit TRBD1. CDR3 length: 19 amino acids. Germline V lookup: CDR1 MDHEN, CDR2 SYDVKM. V lost 5 bases, J lost 0 bases, and 13 bases stayed unmatched. CDR3 amino acids: CASSPNARDRGASTDTQYF. Here the CDR3 DNA reads TGTGCCAGCAGTCCAAATGCCCGGGACAGGGGGGCTAGCACAGATACGCAGTATTTT.

This chain joins TRBV20-1 and TRBJ1-5; no definite D call. The germline V gene encodes CDR1 DFQATT and CDR2 SNEGSKA (reference sequence). The CDR3 runs 14 residues. The V end lost 3 bases, the J end lost 0 bases, and 9 bases lay between the germline ends. The CDR3: CSASGGSSNQPQHF. CDR3 bases: TGCAGTGCTAGTGGAGGCAGTAGCAATCAGCCCCAGCATTTT.

About this clonotype itself: A much bigger clone sits one base away, suggesting this may be a read error. This chain joins TRBV12-3 or TRBV12-4 and TRBJ2-5; tentative D call: TRBD2 (5 bases). This CDR3 is 12 amino acids long. The V end lost 8 bases, the J end lost 11 bases, and 18 bases lay between the germline ends. CDR3 sequence: CASAQRVHEQYF. DNA for the CDR3: TGTGCCAGCGCACAGAGGGTCCATGAGCAGTACTTC.